This TCR beta chain was retrieved from a study of T cells in localized non-small cell lung cancer. General study findings and limits: Heterogeneity is still possible, as just one tumor region was sequenced. Appearance in adjacent lung was seen for a median roughly 50 of the top 100 tumor clones. Prolonged overall survival went with higher T cell density in the blood. Maximal T cell clonality occurred in uninvolved adjacent lung, with tumor ranking below it.

The V gene's germline CDR1 is MGHDK and CDR2 SYGVNS. The CDR3 contains 12 residues. V was clipped by 3 bases and J by 7 bases, with 6 bases between them. The method was immunoSEQ multiplex PCR; TCRdb's version includes in-frame clones alone and lacks a portion of them. The table records over 1,500 clones, roughly 21% of them present only once. Notes on this clone: The antigen is not known.

The chain carries TRBV25-1 and TRBJ2-2; D not certain. The sequences come from lung tumor tissue, collected before any cancer treatment. This clonotype originated in a female donor aged 60 or older with stage II lung adenocarcinoma. CDR3 in DNA: TGTGCCAGCAGTGATTCCGGCGGGGAGCTGTTTTTT. Translated: CASSDSGGELFF.